These T cell receptor beta chains were read from a single sample in a study of blood T cell repertoires in COVID-19. This table comes from immunoSEQ multiplex PCR, and its TCRdb copy is limited to in-frame clones, with some not included. There are tens of thousands of clones in the sample; approximately 84% occur only once, and about 5.7% lies in the top ten. Sequencing input: peripheral blood. The receptors shown here come from a man in his 70s with COVID-19, enrolled during active disease. Both conserved end residues are part of each CDR3. The order of the fields is CDR3 DNA, CDR3 protein, D gene, V gene, clone size, J gene. The D gene is left open where the match is weak. Size values are once, few and many counts, or a class for expanded clones, and some rows have none.

TGTGCCAGCAGGGAACCTAGCGGGGGGGCGGATACGCAGTATTTT CASREPSGGADTQYF TRBD2 TRBV5-5 NA TRBJ2-3
TGTGCCATCAGCACCACAGGGGGCTCCTACGAGCAGTACTTC CAISTTGGSYEQYF TRBD1 TRBV10-3 once TRBJ2-7
TGTGCCAGCACCTACTCGGAACAGGGTGGGACCGGGGGCACAGATACGCAGTATTTT CASTYSEQGGTGGTDTQYF NA TRBV6-2/TRBV6-3 NA TRBJ2-3
TGTGCCAGCAGCTTGGGACAGGGAGGCACTGAAGCTTTCTTT CASSLGQGGTEAFF TRBD1 TRBV9 NA TRBJ1-1
TGCGCCAGCAGCGGTGGAAGCGGGAGGAAGGGTGATACGCAGTATTTT CASSGGSGRKGDTQYF TRBD2 TRBV10-1 NA TRBJ2-3
TGTGCCAGCAGCTTTGCAGGGAGGAAATACACTGAAGCTTTCTTT CASSFAGRKYTEAFF NA TRBV7-9 once TRBJ1-1
TGTGCCACCAGCGAGGGGGGGAGGGAGACCCAGTACTTC CATSEGGRETQYF NA TRBV15 few TRBJ2-5
TGTGCCAGTAGTATTCTCACAGGGTACGGGAGCAATCAGCCCCAGCATTTT CASSILTGYGSNQPQHF NA TRBV19 NA TRBJ1-5
TGTGCCAGCAGTTTATCGACGGGAGCCCCTTGGGAGACCCAGTACTTC CASSLSTGAPWETQYF NA TRBV27 NA TRBJ2-5
TGCGCCAGCAGCCTCACCAGGGGCGGGGAAAAACTGTTTTTT CASSLTRGGEKLFF NA TRBV4-1 NA TRBJ1-4
TGTGCCAGCAACCGACAGGACTATGGCTACACCTTC CASNRQDYGYTF NA TRBV2 NA TRBJ1-2
TGCGCCAGCAGCTTCGACAGGAATGACTATGGCTACACCTTC CASSFDRNDYGYTF NA TRBV5-1 NA TRBJ1-2
TGTGCCAGCAGGCGGACAGGGAGCGACACTGAAGCTTTCTTT CASRRTGSDTEAFF TRBD1 TRBV7-9 few TRBJ1-1
TGTGCCAGCAGCTCCCAGCGCTATGGCTACACCTTC CASSSQRYGYTF NA TRBV28 NA TRBJ1-2
TGTGCCAGCAGCTTAGAGCAGGGGTCGAACACTGAAGCTTTCTTT CASSLEQGSNTEAFF NA TRBV7-9 NA TRBJ1-1
TGTGCCAGCAGCCCGGGACAGGGGGTGGACTACGAGCAGTACTTC CASSPGQGVDYEQYF TRBD1 TRBV7-2 NA TRBJ2-7
TGTGCCAGCAGCCCATTAGAGGGACAGGCGGCCGGAAACTATGGCTACACCTTC CASSPLEGQAAGNYGYTF TRBD1 TRBV3-1/TRBV3-2 NA TRBJ1-2
TGTGCCAGCAGTTCGGGGACTAGACTTTACTACAATGAGCAGTTCTTC CASSSGTRLYYNEQFF TRBD2 TRBV6-5 NA TRBJ2-1
TGTGCCAGCAGCCCTAACAGCAAACAAGAGACCCAGTACTTC CASSPNSKQETQYF NA TRBV28 NA TRBJ2-5
TGTGCCAGCCGATTTCGGGGAAACGAGCAGTACTTC CASRFRGNEQYF NA TRBV11-2 many TRBJ2-7
TGTGCCAGCAGCCCTTCTCTACTAGCGGGAGGGTACGAGCAGTACTTC CASSPSLLAGGYEQYF TRBD2 TRBV11-2 NA TRBJ2-7
TGTGCCAGTAGTATAATCAAGAACACTGAAGCTTTCTTT CASSIIKNTEAFF NA TRBV19 NA TRBJ1-1
TGTGCCAGCAGCCGGGACAGGGGAGGAACTGAAGCTTTCTTT CASSRDRGGTEAFF TRBD1 TRBV3-1/TRBV3-2 NA TRBJ1-1
TGTGCCAGCAGCCAAGGGGACAGTAGAGTATACAATGAGCAGTTCTTC CASSQGDSRVYNEQFF TRBD1 TRBV4-2 NA TRBJ2-1
TGTGCCAGCAGTTACGATTTGCGGTCTGAAGCTTTCTTT CASSYDLRSEAFF NA TRBV6-5 NA TRBJ1-1